The 21 T cell receptor beta chains below all came from one sample that was sequenced in a study of blood T cells in healthy people across ages. The use of a sample-barcoded 5' primer and a J-beta primer mix characterized a second PCR of about 7 to 12 cycles. Each CDR3 protein gets one entry after TCRdb re-called the 5' RACE reads with MiXCR. This table has fewer than 750,000 distinct CDR3 sequences, less than 60% appearing once. The specimen was blood. All receptors derive from an elderly man in good health.

The gene calls are TRBV15 and TRBJ2-5; 10 nucleotides align to TRBD2. The junction had 4 bases not matched to a gene; V was cut back by 0 bases and J by 3 bases. Germline values: CDR1 LNHNV, CDR2 YYDKDF (reference sequence). The CDR3 extends over 16 amino acids. This CDR3 is CATSRDRTSGKETQYF. For the CDR3, the DNA is TGTGCCACCAGCAGAGATAGGACTAGCGGTAAAGAGACCCAGTACTTC.

V and J are TRBV21-1 and TRBJ2-7; the table's D call TRBD2 went unverified against the DNA. TRBV21-1 is a recognized pseudogene. The CDR3 sequence is 16 residues long. DNA of the CDR3: TGTGCCAGCAGCAAAGCGCTAGCGGGGGGCTCCTACGAGCAGTACTTC. This sequence encodes CASSKALAGGSYEQYF.

This clonotype was recorded at least ten times. This chain joins TRBV6-5 and TRBJ2-1; tentative D call: TRBD1 (6 bases). The germline CDR1 and CDR2 sequences are MNHEY and SVGAGI. The CDR3 spans 15 residues. V lost 4 bases to trimming and J lost 8 bases, with 18 bases between them. CDR3 sequence: CASSFRGPRSDEQFF. CDR3 DNA: TGTGCCAGCAGTTTCAGGGGACCTAGATCTGATGAGCAGTTCTTC.

The rearrangement joins TRBV5-1 to TRBJ2-1; TRBD2 agrees at 10 bases. Germline trimming cut 2 bases from V and 5 bases from J; bases unmatched to any gene: 16. Germline CDR1 SGHRS, CDR2 YFSETQ. This CDR3 is built from 19 residues. CDR3 coding DNA: TGCGCCAGCAGCTTCTGGGGTACGTCTAGCGGGAGTGGTCACAATGAGCAGTTCTTC. Residues: CASSFWGTSSGSGHNEQFF. Full variable domain (outside the CDR3, taken from reference TRBV5-1 and TRBJ2-1): KAGVTQTPRYLIKTRGQQVTLSCSPISGHRSVSWYQQTPGQGLQFLFEYFSETQRNKGNFPGRFSGRQFSNSRSEMNVSTLELGDSALYLCASSFWGTSSGSGHNEQFFGPGTRLTVL.

The chain couples TRBV7-3 to TRBJ2-3; TRBD2 matches 8 bases. This CDR3 has 14 residues. CDR1 and CDR2 (germline): SGHTA, FQGTGA. V lost 2 bases, J lost 6 bases, and 4 bases stayed unmatched. CDR3 loop: CASSLAASGDTQYF. For the CDR3, the DNA is TGTGCCAGCAGCTTAGCAGCTAGCGGGGATACGCAGTATTTT.

The V gene is TRBV11-3, the J gene TRBJ2-1; no clear D. Germline V gives CDR1 SGHNT, CDR2 YENEEA. The CDR3 is 14 residues long. The V end lost 4 bases, the J end lost 2 bases, and 9 bases lay between the germline ends. The CDR3: CASSSDAPYNEQFF. The CDR3 region has the DNA TGTGCCAGCAGCTCCGACGCTCCCTACAATGAGCAGTTCTTC.

CDR3 in amino acids: CASSYRGLNTEAFF. The CDR3 DNA reads TGTGCCAGCAGTTACAGGGGGCTGAACACTGAAGCTTTCTTT. The chain is built from TRBV6-6 and TRBJ1-1; the match to TRBD1 covers 7 bases. The trim removed 2 bases at V and 0 bases at J, leaving 0 bases unmatched. CDR3 length: 14 residues. CDR1 MNHNY and CDR2 SVGAGI come from the germline V gene (reference sequence).

This clonotype was counted only a few times. The CDR3 region is CSAEDTSGPYNEQFF. CDR3 in DNA: TGCAGTGCGGAAGATACTAGCGGGCCGTACAATGAGCAGTTCTTC. V usage is TRBV20-1 and J usage is TRBJ2-1; 9 nucleotides line up with TRBD2. V gave up 6 bases and J gave up 4 bases; unmatched junction bases: 10. The length of the CDR3 is 15 residues. Looked up from germline, CDR1 is DFQATT and CDR2 is SNEGSKA (reference sequence).

This clonotype has a handful of counts. J is TRBJ2-7 and V is TRBV20-1; either TRBD1 or TRBD2 may fit D (7 bases each). CDR3 length: 14 amino acids. Deletions cut 1 base from V and 5 bases from J, with 15 bases between. Germline-derived CDR1 and CDR2 are DFQATT and SNEGSKA (reference sequence). In nucleotides, the CDR3 is TGCAGTGCTAGAGCTGGCAGGGGGGGAGACGAGCAGTACTTC. This sequence encodes CSARAGRGGDEQYF.

The chain is built from TRBV12-3 or TRBV12-4 and TRBJ2-1; D is perhaps TRBD1 (6 bases). Trimming removed 0 bases from V and 9 bases from J, with 9 bases in between. The CDR3 loop spans 13 amino acids. CDR3 nucleotide sequence: TGTGCCAGCAGTTTAGCGGGGGACACTGAGCAGTTCTTC. Protein product: CASSLAGDTEQFF.

The rearrangement joins TRBV5-4 to TRBJ2-5; 7 positions agree with TRBD2. The CDR3 is made up of 14 amino acids. V shed 0 bases, J shed 4 bases, and the junction held 3 bases outside the gene matches. Per germline, CDR1 SGHNT and CDR2 YYREEE (reference sequence). The CDR3 nucleotides are TGTGCCAGCAGCTTGGGTCAGCGGGGAGAGACCCAGTACTTC. Translated: CASSLGQRGETQYF.

This rearrangement joins TRBV6-1 to TRBJ1-2; 7 nucleotides match TRBD1. V lost 6 bases and J lost 5; bases outside the gene matches: 9. Germline-derived CDR1 and CDR2 are MNHNS and SASEGT. The CDR3 spans 14 residues. The chain's CDR3 is CASRGNDRVYGYTF. The CDR3, as DNA: TGTGCCAGCAGAGGGAATGACAGGGTATATGGCTACACCTTC.

The chain couples TRBV5-1 to TRBJ2-7, with D perhaps matching TRBD1 or TRBD2 (5 bases each). CDR3 length: 15 amino acids. V lost 2 bases and J lost 0, with 12 bases in between. The germline gives CDR1 SGHRS, CDR2 YFSETQ. The CDR3 DNA reads TGCGCCAGCAGCTTCCTTGGGGGTCACTCCTACGAGCAGTACTTC. Its translation is CASSFLGGHSYEQYF.

This chain connects TRBV10-3 to TRBJ2-7; D possibly uses TRBD1 or TRBD2 (5 bases each). The CDR3 runs to 15 residues. Trimming removed 0 bases at V and 3 bases at J, with 12 bases between. Germline V gene sequence: CDR1 ENHRY, CDR2 SYGVKD. The CDR3 DNA reads as TGTGCCATCAGTGAGTCGCAGGGAGAGAGCTACGAGCAGTACTTC. Its protein product is CAISESQGESYEQYF.

The rearrangement joins TRBV20-1 to TRBJ1-1, with TRBD1 matching over 7 bases. With V trimmed by 4 bases and J by 4 bases, 6 bases remained unmatched. The CDR3 totals 13 residues. In germline, CDR1 is DFQATT, CDR2 SNEGSKA (reference sequence). The CDR3, as DNA: TGCAGTGCTATTCGACAGGGTGGCACTGAAGCTTTCTTT. Amino acids: CSAIRQGGTEAFF.

The rearrangement uses TRBV28 and TRBJ2-7, with D maybe TRBD1 (6 bases). This CDR3 has 13 residues. Germline V gene sequence: CDR1 MDHEN, CDR2 SYDVKM. Trimming took 6 bases from V and 7 from J, leaving 16 bases between them. The CDR3 coding sequence is TGTGCCAGCAGCCTAGGACAGTTCGAGGAGCAGTACTTC. Translation: CASSLGQFEEQYF.

The chain employs TRBV28 and TRBJ2-5, with a tentative D call TRBD2 (5 bases). Trimming stripped 7 bases from V and 11 bases from J, with 26 bases between. The CDR3 spans 15 residues. Germline CDR1 is MDHEN and CDR2 is SYDVKM. CDR3 coding DNA: TGTGCCAGCATTAACTCCCCGTATAACGCTGGGGAGCAGTACTTC. It encodes CASINSPYNAGEQYF.

This clonotype came up many times. The chain joins TRBV6-5 to TRBJ1-1, with TRBD1 matching 9 bases. This CDR3 contains 15 residues. V gave up 5 bases and J gave up 4 bases; unmatched junction bases: 8. The germline gives CDR1 MNHEY, CDR2 SVGAGI. The CDR3 sequence: CASSESGTGSTEAFF. CDR3 coding DNA: TGTGCCAGCAGTGAATCCGGGACAGGGTCCACTGAAGCTTTCTTT.

This clonotype has at least ten counts. The CDR3 reads CASSDDPNLSGYTF. DNA of the CDR3: TGTGCCAGCAGTGATGATCCGAACCTCTCTGGCTACACCTTC. The rearrangement joins TRBV6-5 to TRBJ1-2, with D uncertain. CDR1 is MNHEY and CDR2 is SVGAGI in the germline V gene. V was cut by 5 bases and J by 7 bases, with 17 bases left in between. The CDR3 is 14 amino acids.

With regard to this clonotype: The conserved closing phenylalanine or tryptophan is absent in this CDR3, likely reflecting a read error. Here the CDR3 reads CSAIGLAGASSYEQYL. The CDR3 DNA is TGCAGTGCGATCGGACTAGCGGGAGCCAGCTCCTACGAGCAGTACCTC. The chain links TRBV20-1 to TRBJ2-7, with 13 bases fitting TRBD2. The V gene end was trimmed by 6 bases and the J gene end by 0 bases; junction bases not matched to a gene: 8. The CDR3 length is 16 residues. The V gene's germline CDR1 is DFQATT and CDR2 SNEGSKA (reference sequence).

This clonotype has a handful of counts. The J gene is TRBJ2-4, the V gene TRBV28; 15 bases line up with TRBD2. V lost 4 bases and J lost 1; bases outside the gene matches: 5. This CDR3 comprises 18 residues. Germline V gives CDR1 MDHEN, CDR2 SYDVKM. This CDR3 is CASSSGTSGRRAKNIQYF. The CDR3 nucleotides read TGTGCCAGCAGTTCCGGGACTAGCGGGAGGCGCGCCAAAAACATTCAGTACTTC.